The source of this TCR beta chain is a study of tissue-resident memory T cells in lung cancer (dated by TCRdb to between 2017 and 2020). Looking at the study overall: TCR beta-chain sequencing compared paired tumor TRM and tumor non-TRM populations from around ten lung cancer patients. What the study reported, not specific to this receptor: Compared with tumor non-TRM cells, tumor TRM cells had a significantly more restricted TCR repertoire, with lower Shannon-Wiener and inverse Simpson diversity. On average, expanded clonotypes made up 65% to 85% of tumor TRM repertoires, compared with about 52% of tumor non-TRM repertoires.

By how much of the sample it makes up, this clonotype is large (0.1 to 1%). Its antigen is currently not known. Base qualities are not recorded, but no much larger clone differs from it by a single base. A BD FACSAria-II was used to sort CD8+ T cells by CD103 expression straight into ice-cold TRIzol LS reagent. Lung tumor tissue was collected fresh at the time of surgical resection. After Fc receptor blocking, fresh cells were stained for CD45, CD4, CD3, CD8A and CD103, and DAPI was used to tell live cells from dead cells. Total RNA was purified from sorted CD103+ and CD103- CD8+ T cells using a miRNeasy kit. Tumor-infiltrating CD8+ cytotoxic T cells were sorted by CD103 expression to separate tissue-resident memory (TRM) cells from non-TRM cells. The donors had treatment-naive lung cancer. Patients with respiratory malignancies who were newly diagnosed and untreated were recruited prospectively after referral.

The CDR3, cysteine through phenylalanine, is 14 amino acids long. This entry keeps only the CDR3 DNA: 42 bases, framed from base 1. V and J are truncated by 7 bases and 1 base respectively, leaving an intervening sequence of 13 bases. The run used an Illumina MiSeq. Unique molecular identifiers were incorporated into the TCR sequencing libraries, and TruSeq single indexes were used for indexing. The original methods were these. MIGEC v1.2.7 was used to map and error-correct TCR reads, and VDJtools v1.1.7 was then used for analysis, with default settings for both tools. Shannon-Wiener and inverse Simpson indices were computed in VDJtools to quantify repertoire diversity. A TCRbeta clonotype was considered expanded if the clonotype met a frequency threshold of at least three. Wilcoxon rank-sum tests across over 8 patients were used for statistical comparisons of TCR diversity between tumor TRM and non-TRM populations. Through fastp at Q25 and MiXCR, TCRdb rebuilt clones from the public reads, retaining in-frame beta chains. For every CDR3 protein sequence, its rows merge into one entry that carries the most common genes and DNA. TCRdb's processing, not the study's, gives the V and J calls here. For this sample the table gives a few hundred distinct CDR3 sequences, of which approximately 21% were detected only once. The ten largest clones represent around 40% of the sample.

The chain is encoded by TRBV12-3 or TRBV12-4 joined to TRBJ1-2; the D gene cannot be named for sure. This TCR was recovered from a human donor with treatment-naive lung cancer (subtype not recorded). The specimen was CD103- CD8+ T cells from lung tumor tissue. The cell subset or site label on this specimen signifies: non-TRM CD8+ CTLs. The nucleotide sequence is TGTGCCAGCATGACGGGAGCCGGTAACTATGGCTACACCTTC. This sequence encodes CASMTGAGNYGYTF.